Presented here are 7 T cell receptor beta chains from one specimen sequenced in a study of blood T cell repertoires in COVID-19 (dated by TCRdb to 2018 to 2020). The method behind the library was the immunoSEQ multiplex PCR assay. In its TCRdb copy, this immuneACCESS table keeps in-frame sequences only and misses some clones. Where compared with another copy, unresolved V genes explain less than half of these, and the others have no known cause. The sample table lists under 60,000 clones, 83% of them with a count of one. Clones ranked in the top ten supply roughly 4.8% of the sample. Material for sequencing was peripheral blood. Receptors were obtained from a human donor in a cohort sampled during active COVID-19.

This sequence joins TRBV19 and TRBJ2-3; 10 bases are shared with TRBD2. The CDR3 has 16 amino acids. The germline V gene encodes CDR1 LNHDA and CDR2 SQIVND (reference sequence). The V and J ends lost 7 bases and 3 bases, in that order; junction bases with no gene match: 10. The CDR3 DNA follows: TGTGCCAGTACCGCCCTAGCGGGGGTGCCTACAGATACGCAGTATTTT. Amino acids: CASTALAGVPTDTQYF.

This chain connects TRBV24-1 to TRBJ2-3, with TRBD1 as a possible D gene (6 bases). Germline CDR1 KGHDR, CDR2 SFDVKD. The CDR3 loop spans 15 amino acids. Between the trimmed V and J ends, which lost 3 bases and 3 bases, there was a span of 12 bases. The CDR3 DNA reads as TGTGCCACCAGTGATCGTCGGACAGTAACAGATACGCAGTATTTT. This gives the protein CATSDRRTVTDTQYF.

The chain uses TRBV9 and TRBJ2-3, with 10 bases fitting TRBD2. The CDR3 covers 18 residues. Germline V gene data show CDR1 as SGDLS and CDR2 as YYNGEE. The V gene end was trimmed by 3 bases and the J gene end by 4 bases; junction bases not matched to a gene: 14. CDR3 DNA sequence: TGTGCCAGCAGCGCCCTTTGGGAGCGGGGGGGGGAGGCAGATACGCAGTATTTT. Translated: CASSALWERGGEADTQYF.

This rearrangement joins TRBV5-1 to TRBJ2-7; 8 bases are shared with TRBD1. This CDR3 spans 14 amino acids. J lost 3 bases, V lost 4 bases, and 6 bases had no gene match. The germline V gene encodes CDR1 SGHRS and CDR2 YFSETQ. CDR3 loop: CASSPSGGGYEQYF. In nucleotides, the CDR3 is TGCGCCAGCAGCCCCTCAGGGGGCGGCTACGAGCAGTACTTC.

The chain carries TRBV19 and TRBJ2-3; the match to TRBD2 covers 9 bases. The V and J ends lost 10 bases and 2 bases, in that order; junction bases with no gene match: 10. Germline V gene lookup returns CDR1 LNHDA and CDR2 SQIVND (reference sequence). The CDR3 is 15 residues long. The CDR3 region is CATLPAGGPTDTQYF. For the CDR3, the DNA is TGTGCCACCCTGCCTGCGGGGGGGCCCACAGATACGCAGTATTTT.

The chain has TRBV3-1 (or the pseudogene TRBV3-2) and TRBJ1-3, with TRBD1 matching 7 bases. The V gene end was trimmed by 4 bases and the J gene end by 2 bases; junction bases not matched to a gene: 32. This CDR3 region has 24 residues. Germline CDR1 LGHDT, CDR2 YNNKEL (reference sequence). The CDR3 sequence: CASSPPSGPEPDRPRPVTGNTIYF. CDR3 bases: TGTGCCAGCAGCCCACCGTCGGGACCCGAACCGGACAGGCCGCGGCCAGTGACTGGAAACACCATATATTTT.

The chain couples TRBV9 to TRBJ2-3, with a tentative D call TRBD1 (5 bases). The CDR3 extends over 14 amino acids. CDR1 and CDR2 (germline): SGDLS, YYNGEE. Trimming removed 3 bases from V and 8 bases from J, with 16 bases in between. CDR3 in amino acids: CASSAREGALTQYF. CDR3 DNA: TGTGCCAGCAGCGCCAGGGAAGGGGCCCTTACGCAGTATTTT.